This T cell receptor (beta chain) is from a study of blood T cell repertoires in COVID-19. Turning to the study itself: Both acute and convalescent COVID-19 samples were obtained from the United States, Italy and Spain. From T cells, B-cell-depleted T cells, or PBMCs came the material, which was cDNA or gDNA.

V was pared by 5 bases and J by 8 bases, with 15 bases of the junction left unmatched. Germline loops: CDR1 MNHEY, CDR2 SMNVEV (reference sequence). CDR3 length: 17 residues. Sequencing was performed with immunoSEQ multiplex PCR; in TCRdb, only in-frame clones are kept and a portion is missing. The table has about 78,000 clones, 90% seen once; the top ten hold around 0.97%. This chain links TRBV27 with TRBJ2-1, with TRBD2 identical over 10 bases. The sample consisted of peripheral blood. This sequence was found in a woman in her fifties or sixties in a cohort sampled during active COVID-19. The CDR3 region is CASSRQAGGPGVDEQFF. The CDR3 DNA follows: TGTGCCAGCAGTAGGCAAGCGGGAGGGCCTGGGGTGGATGAGCAGTTCTTC.